This T cell receptor (beta chain) appears in the sequencing data of a study of shared clonotypes between healthy human individuals. General observations from the study: Clonotypes shared by all four donors outscored non-shared clonotypes in generation probability. Sequencing depth was a factor that was expected to affect clonotype sharing among donors. It was observed that 5% to 6.5% of naive CD4 clonotypes were shared across a handful of donors.

This CDR3 has 17 amino acids. The V end lost 6 bases, the J end lost 3 bases, and 24 bases lay between the germline ends. CDR1 MNHEY and CDR2 SMNVEV come from the germline V gene (reference sequence). As to this clone: What it recognizes is unknown.

Positively selected for CCR7, the CD45RO-negative cells used as naive CD8 cells excluded terminally differentiated effector memory CD45RA+ cells. Sorted-subset replicate PCRs used 200 ng of genomic DNA. This amount corresponded to 30,000 to 35,000 T cell genomes. Measured with immunoSEQ multiplex PCR; TCRdb has only the in-frame clones, and not every one. The sample lists about 680,000 clones; 92% were seen once. V is TRBV27 and J is TRBJ2-7; D perhaps matches TRBD1 (7 bases). The receptor was isolated from a young man in good health. Sequencing was carried out using naive CD8+ T cells sorted from blood. CDR3 protein: CASSGRRQGSEGYEQYF. The CDR3 coding sequence is TGTGCCAGCAGCGGACGGCGACAGGGTTCGGAGGGCTACGAGCAGTACTTC.